One and the same sample provided the 25 T cell receptor beta chains below, sequenced in a study of tumour-infiltrating T cells in Burkitt lymphoma. Libraries were prepared by immunoSEQ multiplex PCR; TCRdb keeps only in-frame clonotypes and omits some of them. The sample consists of approximately 5,400 clones, 9.5% to 10% of them appearing once. Sequenced sample: tumor tissue. The receptors were sampled from a human donor with diffuse large B-cell lymphoma.

V is TRBV16 and J is TRBJ1-2; perhaps TRBD1 as D (5 bases). The ends were cut back, 1 base at V and 6 bases at J, with 15 bases in the middle. Germline V CDR1 and CDR2: KGHSY, FQNENV. The CDR3 has 15 amino acids. DNA for the CDR3: TGTGCCAGCAGCCAATATGAGGGCGCGGGGGATGGCTACACCTTC. This sequence encodes CASSQYEGAGDGYTF.

J is TRBJ1-4 and V is TRBV6-1; tentatively, D is TRBD1 (5 bases). V shed 7 bases and J shed 8 bases, with 17 bases lying between them. This CDR3 comprises 14 residues. Germline CDR1 is MNHNS and CDR2 is SASEGT. CDR3 in amino acids: CASNPRAWEEKLFF. The CDR3 DNA follows: TGTGCCAGCAACCCCAGGGCCTGGGAGGAAAAACTGTTTTTT.

This clone occurred a few times. In nucleotides, the CDR3 is TGTGCCAGTAGTCGAAGGGATACGCAGTATTTT. Residues: CASSRRDTQYF. This sequence joins TRBV19 and TRBJ2-3; D not certain. The V gene's germline CDR1 is LNHDA and CDR2 SQIVND (reference sequence). V was clipped by 5 bases and J by 6 bases, with 6 bases between them. The CDR3 extends over 11 amino acids. Looking up the rest from reference TRBV19 and TRBJ2-3 gives the full variable domain: DGGITQSPKYLFRKEGQNVTLSCEQNLNHDAMYWYRQDPGQGLRLIYYSQIVNDFQKGDIAEGYSVSREKKESFPLTVTSAQKNPTAFYLCASSRRDTQYFGPGTRLTVL.

The chain employs TRBV30 and TRBJ2-1; the match to TRBD1 covers 9 bases. The CDR3 runs 14 residues. CDR1 is GTSNPN, CDR2 SVGIG, per germline (reference sequence). J gave up 7 bases and V 4 bases, and 8 bases lay outside the gene matches. This chain's CDR3 is CAWNERTGENEQFF. Written as DNA, the CDR3 is TGTGCCTGGAATGAAAGGACAGGGGAGAATGAGCAGTTCTTC.

This clone has just a few counts. The chain links TRBV19 to TRBJ1-1; no firm D call. V was clipped by 7 bases and J by 5 bases, with 8 bases between them. This CDR3 contains 11 residues. Looked up from germline, CDR1 is LNHDA and CDR2 is SQIVND (reference sequence). CDR3 nucleotides: TGTGCCAGTATATCATATACTGAAGCTTTCTTT. It yields the protein CASISYTEAFF. The full variable domain, rest sourced from reference TRBV19 and TRBJ1-1, is DGGITQSPKYLFRKEGQNVTLSCEQNLNHDAMYWYRQDPGQGLRLIYYSQIVNDFQKGDIAEGYSVSREKKESFPLTVTSAQKNPTAFYLCASISYTEAFFGQGTRLTVV.

The V gene is TRBV10-3, the J gene TRBJ1-3; TRBD1 matches at 7 bases. The CDR3 totals 15 residues. Per germline, CDR1 ENHRY and CDR2 SYGVKD. V trimming: 6 bases; J trimming: 2 bases; junction bases outside the gene matches: 7. In DNA, the CDR3 is TGTGCCATCAGCCCCCAGGGGGGGGCTGGAAACACCATATATTTT. Protein product: CAISPQGGAGNTIYF.

This clone was observed a few times. The gene calls are TRBV6-1 and TRBJ2-7; TRBD2 is a possible D gene (5 bases). This CDR3 has 11 amino acids. The germline gives CDR1 MNHNS, CDR2 SASEGT. The V end was cut by 8 bases, the J end by 6 bases, with 11 bases between. CDR3 coding DNA: TGTGCCAGCCGAGGGATGGGCGAGCAGTACTTC. It specifies CASRGMGEQYF.

As concerns this clone: A junction end diverges from the germline sequence, so it may reflect a read error. The chain has TRBV27 and TRBJ1-3; unclear D gene. The CDR3 consists of 18 residues. Germline V CDR1 and CDR2: MNHEY, SMNVEV (reference sequence). Here the CDR3 DNA reads TGTGCCAGCAGCTTATCGGCGGCCTACCAACCCTCTGGAAACACCATATATTTT. Translating it yields CASSLSAAYQPSGNTIYF.

The V gene is TRBV18, the J gene TRBJ1-2; 7 nucleotides agree with TRBD1. The CDR3 length is 14 residues. Germline lookup yields CDR1 KGHSH and CDR2 LQKENI. V dropped 3 bases and J dropped 7; count of bases not matched to a gene: 8. The CDR3 is CASSPSTAGGGYTF. The CDR3 region has the DNA TGTGCCAGCTCACCTAGTACGGCAGGGGGTGGCTACACCTTC.

In this sample, this clone turned up a few times. This chain joins TRBV7-9 and TRBJ2-7; D is perhaps TRBD1 (6 bases). This CDR3 is built from 14 residues. The germline CDR1 and CDR2 sequences are SEHNR and FQNEAQ (reference sequence). Between the trimmed V and J ends, which lost 5 bases and 0 bases, there was a span of 11 bases. This chain's CDR3 is CASSPRTDSYEQYF. The CDR3, as DNA: TGTGCCAGCAGCCCCCGGACAGACTCCTACGAGCAGTACTTC.

The rearrangement joins TRBV10-2 to TRBJ2-1; a weak D match, TRBD1 (6 bases). The V and J ends lost 3 bases and 2 bases respectively, with 11 bases between them. The germline gives CDR1 WSHSY, CDR2 SAAADI. The CDR3 is 15 amino acids. CDR3 DNA: TGCGCCAGCAGTGAAGTGGGGGCCACCTACAATGAGCAGTTCTTC. Its translation is CASSEVGATYNEQFF.

The sample holds a few counts of this clone. The chain carries TRBV9 and TRBJ1-6, with 8 bases matching TRBD1. The CDR3 runs to 14 residues. CDR1 is SGDLS and CDR2 is YYNGEE in the germline V gene. The trim removed 4 bases at V and 8 bases at J, leaving 5 bases unmatched. This chain's CDR3 is CASSLRDRYSPLHF. The CDR3 DNA follows: TGTGCCAGCAGCCTTAGGGACAGGTATTCACCCCTCCACTTT.

This clone was detected only a few times. V usage is TRBV4-2 and J usage is TRBJ2-2; D gene ambiguous. This CDR3 is built from 15 residues. V gave up 0 bases and J gave up 6 bases, with 11 bases separating them. Germline loops: CDR1 LGHNA, CDR2 YNFKEQ. The CDR3 DNA reads TGTGCCAGCAGCCAAGAAGGTCAGGTGGCCGGGGAGCTGTTTTTT. Its translation is CASSQEGQVAGELFF.

V usage is TRBV10-3 and J usage is TRBJ2-2; TRBD1 might be the D (6 bases). The CDR3 extends over 16 amino acids. V lost 0 bases and J lost 2, with 10 bases in between. CDR1 and CDR2 (germline): ENHRY, SYGVKD. This CDR3 reads CAISESGRGNTGELFF. CDR3 in DNA: TGTGCCATCAGTGAGTCGGGCAGGGGCAACACCGGGGAGCTGTTTTTT.

This clone was counted only a few times. V is TRBV29-1 and J is TRBJ1-3, with 9 bases identical to TRBD1. Germline V CDR1 and CDR2: SQVTM, ANQGSEA. The CDR3 consists of 13 residues. Trimming cost V 3 bases and J 8 bases; bases outside gene matches: 5. This CDR3 is CSVDLGQGDTIYF. The CDR3 DNA reads as TGCAGCGTTGACCTGGGACAGGGCGACACCATATATTTT.

The chain has TRBV7-6 and TRBJ1-1; a possible D gene is TRBD1 (6 bases). CDR3 length: 15 residues. CDR1 is SGHVS and CDR2 is FNYEAQ in the germline V gene. V gave up 0 bases and J gave up 4 bases, with 12 bases separating them. Here the CDR3 reads CASSLATGGGTEAFF. In nucleotides, the CDR3 is TGTGCCAGCAGCTTAGCGACGGGGGGCGGCACTGAAGCTTTCTTT.

This clone was counted only a few times. The J gene is TRBJ2-7, the V gene TRBV27; D ambiguous. The CDR3 has 18 amino acids. Trimming cost V 3 bases and J 0 bases, with 21 bases left between them. Germline CDR1 and CDR2: MNHEY and SMNVEV (reference sequence). CDR3 protein: CASSFDRPLPTASYEQYF. CDR3 DNA sequence: TGTGCCAGCAGTTTCGATCGACCCCTCCCGACGGCCTCCTACGAGCAGTACTTC.

The J gene is TRBJ1-2, the V gene TRBV4-1; 8 bases are shared with TRBD1. Germline V gene lookup returns CDR1 MGHRA and CDR2 YSYEKL. This CDR3 comprises 17 residues. The V and J ends lost 1 base and 6 bases, in that order; junction bases with no gene match: 13. The CDR3 DNA is TGCGCCAGCAGCCAAGGTAGGAACAGGGGGAGAACAGATGGCTACACCTTC. Protein: CASSQGRNRGRTDGYTF.

The sample holds a few counts of this clone. The rearrangement links TRBV27 to TRBJ2-7; 15 bases match TRBD2. Germline assignment: CDR1 MNHEY and CDR2 SMNVEV (reference sequence). V gave up 5 bases and J gave up 2 bases; unmatched junction bases: 7. The CDR3 is made up of 17 amino acids. The CDR3 nucleotides are TGTGCCAGCAGTCCATACGGGACTAGCGGGGGGCCCTACGAGCAGTACTTC. Translated, it gives CASSPYGTSGGPYEQYF.

This clone appeared a few times. V is TRBV19 and J is TRBJ2-1; 8 positions match TRBD2. The J segment lost 5 bases and the V segment lost 3 bases, leaving 6 bases of the junction unmatched. CDR1 is LNHDA and CDR2 is SQIVND in the germline V gene (reference sequence). The length of the CDR3 is 15 residues. CDR3 in DNA: TGTGCCAGTAGTATGCCGGGACTAGTAAACAATGAGCAGTTCTTC. Amino acids: CASSMPGLVNNEQFF.

This chain uses TRBV21-1 with TRBJ2-3; the table calls TRBD2, which could not be checked here. TRBV21-1 corresponds to a pseudogene. The CDR3 spans 20 residues. The CDR3 sequence is CASSPNRGTKTSRSTDTQYF. The CDR3, as DNA: TGTGCCAGCAGCCCGAACCGGGGGACGAAGACTTCACGTAGCACAGATACGCAGTATTTT.

To note about this clone: Other DNA variants within this sample encode the same CDR3. The chain uses TRBV6-1 and TRBJ1-2; TRBD1 might be the D (5 bases). Germline CDR1 MNHNS, CDR2 SASEGT. The ends were cut back, 4 bases at V and 4 bases at J, with 13 bases in the middle. The length of the CDR3 is 14 residues. The DNA for the CDR3 is TGTGCCAGCAGTGCGGGCCCAGGGCCCTATGGCTACACCTTC. This translates into CASSAGPGPYGYTF.

This clone was found a few times. This chain links TRBV7-2 with TRBJ2-5, with D possibly called TRBD1 or TRBD2 (6 bases each). V lost 1 base to trimming and J lost 5 bases, with 17 bases between them. The CDR3 runs 16 residues. CDR1 SGHTA and CDR2 FQGNSA come from the germline V gene. For the CDR3, the DNA is TGTGCCAGCAGCTTAGTAATGGGGGCAGGAGGGGAGACCCAGTACTTC. This gives the protein CASSLVMGAGGETQYF. The variable domain in full, completed from reference TRBV7-2 and TRBJ2-5, reads GAGVSQSPSNKVTEKGKDVELRCDPISGHTALYWYRQSLGQGLEFLIYFQGNSAPDKSGLPSDRFSAERTGGSVSTLTIQRTQQEDSAVYLCASSLVMGAGGETQYFGPGTRLLVL.

The V call is TRBV10-3, the J call TRBJ1-5; weak D call: TRBD1 (5 bases). The CDR3 has 14 residues. The germline V gene encodes CDR1 ENHRY and CDR2 SYGVKD. The V end lost 2 bases, the J end lost 5 bases, and 10 bases lay between the germline ends. The CDR3 sequence is CAISEGMGDQPQHF. In nucleotides, the CDR3 is TGTGCCATCAGTGAGGGGATGGGGGATCAGCCCCAGCATTTT.

This clone was recorded a few times. V and J are TRBV27 and TRBJ2-7; D is uncertain. Trimming shortened V by 6 bases and J by 0 bases, and 9 bases separated the two germline ends. The CDR3 is 13 amino acids. CDR1 is MNHEY and CDR2 is SMNVEV in the germline V gene (reference sequence). DNA of the CDR3: TGTGCCAGCAGCCGGTCCCCCTCCTACGAGCAGTACTTC. As protein: CASSRSPSYEQYF.